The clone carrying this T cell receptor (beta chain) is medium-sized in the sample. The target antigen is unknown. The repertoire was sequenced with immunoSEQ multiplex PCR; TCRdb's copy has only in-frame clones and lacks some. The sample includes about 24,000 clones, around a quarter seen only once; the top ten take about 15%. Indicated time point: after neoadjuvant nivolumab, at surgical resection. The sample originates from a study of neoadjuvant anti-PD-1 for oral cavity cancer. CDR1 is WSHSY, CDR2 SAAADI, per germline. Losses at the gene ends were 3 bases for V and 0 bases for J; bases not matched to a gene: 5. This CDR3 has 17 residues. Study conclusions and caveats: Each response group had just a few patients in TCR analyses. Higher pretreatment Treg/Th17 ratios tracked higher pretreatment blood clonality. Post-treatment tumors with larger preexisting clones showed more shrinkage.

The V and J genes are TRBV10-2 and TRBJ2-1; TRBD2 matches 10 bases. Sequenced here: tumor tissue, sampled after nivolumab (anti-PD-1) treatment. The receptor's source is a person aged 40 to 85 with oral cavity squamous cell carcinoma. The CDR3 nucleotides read TGCGCCAGCAGTGATGCGGCTAGCGGGAGCTCCTACAATGAGCAGTTCTTC. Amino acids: CASSDAASGSSYNEQFF.